This note documents a single T cell receptor beta chain sequence. Clones were read by immunoSEQ multiplex PCR, and TCRdb kept only the in-frame ones, dropping some. The repertoire holds under 250,000 clones, roughly 87% seen once, with about 2.5% in the top ten. The germline CDR1 and CDR2 sequences are PRHDT and FYEKMQ (reference sequence). This CDR3 has 15 residues. Germline trimming cut 6 bases from V and 4 bases from J; bases unmatched to any gene: 10. This entry is derived from a study of blood T cell repertoires in COVID-19. Residents of over 20 US areas, aged about 18 to 89 years, made up the participants.

The sample comprised PBMCs or T cells enriched from blood (not recorded which). This clonotype was sampled from a woman aged 25 to 39 with acute COVID-19. This sequence joins TRBV13 and TRBJ2-3; 7 bases map to TRBD2. The CDR3 DNA is TGTGCCAGCAGTCGAAATGGGGGAGGGGCAGATACGCAGTATTTT. Protein product: CASSRNGGGADTQYF. Together with reference TRBV13 and TRBJ2-3, the CDR3 gives the full variable domain: AAGVIQSPRHLIKEKRETATLKCYPIPRHDTVYWYQQGPGQDPQFLISFYEKMQSDKGSIPDRFSAQQFSDYHSELNMSSLELGDSALYFCASSRNGGGADTQYFGPGTRLTVL.